The T cell receptor beta chain described here comes from a study of CD8 T cells in ankylosing spondylitis. This clonotype was found many times. Its antigen is still unknown. Study results and limitations: Some of the motif variants had earlier been found in reactive arthritis patients' fluid and blood.

In TCRdb, the 5' RACE reads were re-called with MiXCR into one record per CDR3 protein. This repertoire shows 200,000 to 250,000 distinct CDR3 sequences, about 10% found once; its top ten account for less than 7%. The clonotype was recovered from a male donor with ankylosing spondylitis or in good health (not recorded which). Sequenced material: blood, either unsorted or a sorted T cell fraction (not recorded which).

The CDR3 region is CASSLSRLLGNEQFF. CDR3 nucleotides: TGTGCCAGCAGTTTATCGCGTCTGTTGGGGAATGAGCAGTTCTTC. This chain connects TRBV28 to TRBJ2-1; D is uncertain. The CDR3 is made up of 15 amino acids. V dropped 1 base and J dropped 7 bases, with 14 bases sitting between them. Germline CDR1 and CDR2: MDHEN and SYDVKM.